Sequencing of this T cell receptor beta chain was carried out in a study of blood T cell repertoires in COVID-19. Study summary: The United States, Italy and Spain provided the acute and convalescent COVID-19 samples.

This CDR3 spans 16 amino acids. Germline V gives CDR1 LNHNV, CDR2 YYDKDF (reference sequence). V lost 5 bases and J lost 0, with 14 bases in between. The sample holds a few counts of this clone. The data were produced by immunoSEQ multiplex PCR, yet TCRdb's version contains in-frame clones alone and is incomplete. The sample has fewer than 130,000 clones; roughly 69% are singletons. J is TRBJ1-3 and V is TRBV15; possibly TRBD1 for D (6 bases). The origin of this receptor is a man aged 80 or over with acute or convalescent COVID-19. Material: peripheral blood. The CDR3 nucleotides read TGTGCCACCAGCCGAAGGACAGCCCACTCTGGAAACACCATATATTTT. Amino acid sequence: CATSRRTAHSGNTIYF.